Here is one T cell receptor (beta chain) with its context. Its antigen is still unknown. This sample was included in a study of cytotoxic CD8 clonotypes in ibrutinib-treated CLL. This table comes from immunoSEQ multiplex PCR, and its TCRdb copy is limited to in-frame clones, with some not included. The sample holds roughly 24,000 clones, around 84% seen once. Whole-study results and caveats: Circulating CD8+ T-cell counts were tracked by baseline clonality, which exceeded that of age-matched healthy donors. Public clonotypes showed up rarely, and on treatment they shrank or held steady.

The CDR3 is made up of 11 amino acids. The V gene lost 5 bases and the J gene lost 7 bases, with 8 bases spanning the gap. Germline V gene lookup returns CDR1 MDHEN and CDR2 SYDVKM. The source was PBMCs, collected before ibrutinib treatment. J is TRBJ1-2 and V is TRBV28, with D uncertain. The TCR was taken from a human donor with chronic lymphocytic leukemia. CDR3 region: CASSTRLGYTF. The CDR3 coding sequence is TGTGCCAGCAGTACGCGGCTTGGCTACACCTTC.